This paragraph covers one T cell receptor (beta chain) sequence. Many counts were recorded for this clonotype. The antigen this receptor binds is unknown. The input lacks base qualities; no much larger clone sits a single base away. This sample was included in a study of human T cells and chemical hapten exposure (dated by TCRdb to about 2021). Study-wide context: For sensitization, 2% DPC in acetone was applied to a 2 cm by 2 cm area of upper inner arm skin. Weekly therapeutic DPC doses were additionally applied to the scalp of patients throughout the roughly 26-week study period. Peripheral blood TCR repertoire changes were tracked in vivo in alopecia patients during primary and secondary sensitization to the hapten diphenylcyclopropenone (DPC). Patch testing on the upper back used Finn chambers containing 0.01% DPC, with scoring done after 6 days according to International Contact Dermatitis Research Group standards. Libraries were pooled for sequencing, and variation in per-sample TCR yields was attributed mainly to small differences in library volumes within the pool. Nearly 30 alopecia patients gave blood for TCR sequencing at one to four time points (pre-sensitization, 2, 6 and 24 weeks). Blood samples were taken from patients before sensitization (week 0) and then at 2, 6 and about 24 weeks after DPC sensitization. The mostly female patient cohort included alopecia areata with under or over 50% scalp involvement, alopecia totalis and alopecia universalis.

The library relied on RACE. Data came from a NextSeq 500. Library preparation attached unique molecular identifiers to individual cDNA molecules for quantitative, reproducible TCR counting. Each blood RNA sample was used to sequence both TCR alpha and TCR beta chains. In the paper's pipeline: The median number of TCRs per sample was roughly 98,000, ranging from about 20,000 to 750,000. V, J and CDR3 annotation of the TCR reads was performed with the Decombinator software suite. Every sample was subsampled to the same number of TCRs (28,000) for the PS versus PT1 abundance plots. TCRs were defined as expanded if absent before sensitization and observed at least eight times at the 2-week time point. TCRdb ran its own pipeline on the public reads, namely fastp trimming at Q25 and MiXCR clone calling, and kept in-frame beta chains. Under each unique CDR3 protein, matching rows form one entry showing the most common genes and DNA. TCRdb's processing, not the study's, gives the V and J calls here. The sample table holds some 350,000 distinct CDR3 sequences, of which about 6% were seen once. The ten largest account for more than 5.5% of the sample.

The time point label, as the study defines it: patch test 2, 6 weeks after DPC sensitization. What the treatment or condition label conveys for this sample: therapeutic diphenylcyclopropenone sensitization with weekly scalp DPC. At each patch-test visit, blood was drawn before the patch test was applied. Patients were considered eligible if aged 18 to 70, diagnosed with alopecia and deemed suitable for DPC therapy, and patients were excluded if pregnant. Total RNA was extracted from unfractionated whole blood collected in Tempus Blood RNA tubes. General conclusions and limits of the study: Compared with pre-sensitization or healthy control sets, expanded TCRs formed significantly more large CDR3 similarity clusters, which is consistent with antigen-driven responses. Patch test score correlated positively with the number of PT1 expanded TCRs, reaching significance at thresholds 8, 16 and 32 but not at 4. All patients had alopecia, a presumed autoimmune disease, so their immune response might differ from that of healthy individuals. DPC sensitization did not change the number of TCRs with a frequency above 1 in 1000, and there was no evidence of changes in global repertoire structure. Repeated subsampling changed both the strength of the expansion versus patch-test correlation and the threshold at which that correlation became significant.

The germline V gene (reference sequence) gives CDR1 as DFQATT and CDR2 as SNEGSKA. The CDR3 holds 17 amino acids from the cysteine to the phenylalanine. Of the read, only the CDR3 DNA is kept; its 51 bases are in frame from base 1. The chain links TRBV20-1 with TRBJ2-3, and 10 junctional nucleotides match TRBD2. Sequencing was performed on whole blood, taken in connection with sensitization to the hapten diphenylcyclopropenone (DPC). This clonotype was obtained from a woman aged 18-35 years with alopecia areata. Some clones in this sample may be carry-over from other donors' samples. At the DNA level, the sequence is TGCAGCGCCATATCCCCGTTTAGCGGGGGGCCGCGGGATACGCAGTATTTT. This yields the protein CSAISPFSGGPRDTQYF.